This TCR beta chain was profiled in a study of technical replicates of blood from several donors. With 4 bases clipped from V and 6 bases from J, the junction kept 6 bases outside the gene matches. The CDR3 loop spans 14 amino acids. CDR1 is SGHNT and CDR2 is YYREEE in the germline V gene (reference sequence). Only in-frame clones appear in the TCRdb table, and some are missing; sequencing was by immunoSEQ multiplex PCR. The sample carries about 78,000 clones, around 95% recorded once. The receptor's source is a human donor in good health. The chain links TRBV5-4 to TRBJ2-3; 9 bases fit TRBD2. Sequences were obtained from T cells isolated from PBMCs. CDR3 sequence: CASSGGRGWDTQYF. CDR3 bases: TGTGCCAGCAGCGGCGGGAGGGGTTGGGATACGCAGTATTTT.